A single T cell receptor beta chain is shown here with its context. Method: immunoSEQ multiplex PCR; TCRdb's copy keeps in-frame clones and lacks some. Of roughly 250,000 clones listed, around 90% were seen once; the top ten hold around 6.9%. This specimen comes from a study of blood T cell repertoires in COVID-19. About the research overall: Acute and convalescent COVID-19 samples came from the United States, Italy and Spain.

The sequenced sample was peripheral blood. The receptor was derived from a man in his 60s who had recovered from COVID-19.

The CDR3 region is CASSWTAPGGEQYV. For the CDR3, the DNA is TGTGCCAGCAGTTGGACAGCTCCGGGAGGTGAGCAGTACGTC. The chain carries TRBV6-2 or TRBV6-3 and TRBJ2-7; D perhaps matches TRBD2 (7 bases). This CDR3 region has 14 residues. The ends were cut back, 4 bases at V and 7 bases at J, with 17 bases in the middle. Germline assignment: CDR1 MNHEY and CDR2 SVGEGT.